The entry that follows covers one T cell receptor beta chain sequence. What it binds is unknown. The CDR3 extends over 12 amino acids. The germline V gene encodes CDR1 SEHNR and CDR2 FQNEAQ (reference sequence). Trimming pared 8 bases from V and 1 base from J, leaving 8 bases between. Primers for the PCR totalled 60 Vbeta and 13 Jbeta. The repertoire was sequenced with immunoSEQ multiplex PCR; TCRdb's copy has only in-frame clones and lacks some. The record lists 93,000 or so clones, of which the ten most abundant hold around 3.2%. The sample belongs to a study of cytomegalovirus exposure and HLA in healthy donors. Whole-study results and caveats: Productive rates of about 87% or about 30% were seen for most TCR beta V segments in an earlier analysis. TCR beta V- and J-gene trimming, according to a later analysis, was linked to a missense DCLRE1C variant.

The sequence was collected from a man in his forties in good health and CMV-seronegative. The material sequenced was PBMCs. The rearrangement joins TRBV7-9 to TRBJ1-1; D remains ambiguous. The chain's CDR3 is CASEVGNTEAFF. The CDR3 region has the DNA TGTGCCAGCGAGGTAGGGAACACTGAAGCTTTCTTT. The full variable domain, completed using reference TRBV7-9 and TRBJ1-1, is DTGVSQNPRHKITKRGQNVTFRCDPISEHNRLYWYRQTLGQGPEFLTYFQNEAQLEKSRLLSDRFSAERPKGSFSTLEIQRTEQGDSAMYLCASEVGNTEAFFGQGTRLTVV.